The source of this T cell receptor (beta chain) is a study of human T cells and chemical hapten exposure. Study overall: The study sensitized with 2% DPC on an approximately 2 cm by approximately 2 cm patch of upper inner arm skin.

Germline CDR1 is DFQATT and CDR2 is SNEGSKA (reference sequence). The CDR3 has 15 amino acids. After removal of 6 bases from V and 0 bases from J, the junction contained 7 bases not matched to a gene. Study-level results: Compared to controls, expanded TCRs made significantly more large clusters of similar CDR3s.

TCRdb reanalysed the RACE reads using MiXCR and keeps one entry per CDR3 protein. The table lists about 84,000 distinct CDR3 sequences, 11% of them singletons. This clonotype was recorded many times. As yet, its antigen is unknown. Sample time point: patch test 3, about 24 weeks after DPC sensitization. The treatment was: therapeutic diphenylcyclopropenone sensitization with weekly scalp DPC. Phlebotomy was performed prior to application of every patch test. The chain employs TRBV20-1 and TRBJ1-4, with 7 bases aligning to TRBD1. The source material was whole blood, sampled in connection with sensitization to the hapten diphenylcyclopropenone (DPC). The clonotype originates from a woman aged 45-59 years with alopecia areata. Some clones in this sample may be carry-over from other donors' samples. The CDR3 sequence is CSAPDRSATNEKLFF. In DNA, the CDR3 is TGCAGTGCCCCGGACAGGAGCGCAACTAATGAAAAACTGTTTTTT.